One and the same sample provided the 30 T cell receptor beta chains below, sequenced in a study of shared clonotypes between healthy human individuals. Generated by immunoSEQ multiplex PCR, the TCRdb table keeps only in-frame clones and is missing some. The sample lists about 820,000 clones, more than 85% occurring once. Terminally differentiated effector memory CD45RA+ cells were left out of the naive CD8 fraction, which was CD45RO-negative and positively selected for CCR7. Source material: naive CD8+ T cells sorted from blood. These receptors were taken from a man aged 25 to 40 in good health.

The CDR3 region has the DNA TGTGCCAGCAGCCCCCCGGTTGAGGGGCAAGAGACCCAGTACTTC. As protein: CASSPPVEGQETQYF. This chain links TRBV11-2 with TRBJ2-5; D possibly uses TRBD1 or TRBD2 (5 bases each). V lost 5 bases to trimming and J lost 2 bases, with 15 bases between them. CDR3 size: 15 residues. Germline CDR1 reads SGHAT; CDR2 reads FQNNGV.

This clone was seen just once. J is TRBJ1-5 and V is TRBV7-9; D gene uncertain. The germline V gene has CDR1 SEHNR and CDR2 FQNEAQ (reference sequence). V lost 2 bases and J lost 2, with 7 bases in between. The CDR3 has 14 amino acids. In nucleotides, the CDR3 is TGTGCCAGCAGCTTACCCGGGGGCAATCAGCCCCAGCATTTT. It is translated as CASSLPGGNQPQHF.

CDR3 nucleotides: TGCAGCGTTGAAGGGTATCGTGGGGGATACGAGCAGTACTTC. Its protein product is CSVEGYRGGYEQYF. The rearrangement uses TRBV29-1 and TRBJ2-7; tentatively, D is TRBD1 or TRBD2 (5 bases each). V was trimmed by 1 base and J by 4 bases, leaving 14 bases between them. Germline V CDR1 and CDR2: SQVTM, ANQGSEA. The CDR3 contains 14 residues.

The chain recombines TRBV11-2 with TRBJ2-2; maybe TRBD2 (6 bases). Germline-derived CDR1 and CDR2 are SGHAT and FQNNGV. V lost 4 bases, J lost 3 bases, and 12 bases lay in between. This CDR3 has 15 amino acids. The DNA for the CDR3 is TGTGCCAGCAGCTGGAGGGTCTTGGACACCGGGGAGCTGTTTTTT. It is translated as CASSWRVLDTGELFF.

This sequence joins TRBV7-9 and TRBJ1-4; possible D gene TRBD1, 5 bases. The CDR3 sequence is 14 residues long. Deletions cut 8 bases from V and 8 bases from J, with 18 bases between. CDR1 is SEHNR, CDR2 FQNEAQ, per germline (reference sequence). CDR3 sequence (DNA): TGTGCCAGCCGCGCAGCAGGGAACCCGGAAAAACTGTTTTTT. Its protein product is CASRAAGNPEKLFF.

The chain uses TRBV13 and TRBJ2-7, with a possible D match to TRBD2 (5 bases). Trimming cost V 0 bases and J 3 bases, with 21 bases left between them. This CDR3 has 18 residues. CDR1 PRHDT and CDR2 FYEKMQ come from the germline V gene (reference sequence). The CDR3 here is CASSLGEATSERDYEQYF. CDR3 sequence (DNA): TGTGCCAGCAGCTTAGGCGAAGCGACCAGTGAGAGGGACTACGAGCAGTACTTC. Full variable domain (missing parts from reference TRBV13 and TRBJ2-7): AAGVIQSPRHLIKEKRETATLKCYPIPRHDTVYWYQQGPGQDPQFLISFYEKMQSDKGSIPDRFSAQQFSDYHSELNMSSLELGDSALYFCASSLGEATSERDYEQYFGPGTRLTVT.

As regards this clone: With a much larger clone just one base away, this may be a read error. The DNA for the CDR3 is TGTGCCAGCAGCTCCACAGTGAACACTGAAGCTTTCTTT. This gives the protein CASSSTVNTEAFF. The chain couples TRBV5-4 to TRBJ1-1; D unresolved. Trimming pared 3 bases from V and 0 bases from J, leaving 6 bases between. This CDR3 spans 13 amino acids. CDR1 and CDR2 from the germline V gene are SGHNT and YYREEE (reference sequence).

With regard to this clone: Other DNA sequences in this specimen translate into the identical CDR3. The chain couples TRBV27 to TRBJ2-1; D is unresolved. The germline V and J ends were trimmed by 0 bases and 7 bases, with 4 bases remaining between them. In germline, CDR1 is MNHEY, CDR2 SMNVEV (reference sequence). This CDR3 has 12 amino acids. The CDR3 loop is CASSLSRNEQFF. The CDR3 DNA follows: TGTGCCAGCAGTTTATCCAGAAATGAGCAGTTCTTC.

This sequence joins TRBV11-2 and TRBJ2-5; 13 bases align to TRBD2. CDR1 and CDR2 from the germline V gene are SGHAT and FQNNGV. Unmatched junction bases numbered 12, after V lost 4 bases and J lost 7 bases. CDR3 length equals 17 residues. The DNA for the CDR3 is TGTGCCAGCAGCTCCGGACGTGGACTAGCGGGAGTGGGGACCCAGTACTTC. Translating it yields CASSSGRGLAGVGTQYF.

This chain links TRBV2 with TRBJ2-1, with 8 bases aligning to TRBD2. Germline V gene lookup returns CDR1 SNHLY and CDR2 FYNNEI. The V gene end was trimmed by 9 bases and the J gene end by 7 bases; junction bases not matched to a gene: 8. The CDR3 loop spans 13 amino acids. CDR3 nucleotides: TGTGCCAGACTAGCGGAGAATGGGAATGAGCAGTTCTTC. It encodes CARLAENGNEQFF.

Turning to this clone: The sample has other DNA sequences that encode this CDR3 too. This rearrangement joins TRBV28 to TRBJ2-3, with 9 bases lining up with TRBD2. Germline CDR1 reads MDHEN; CDR2 reads SYDVKM. The CDR3 extends over 15 amino acids. The trim removed 2 bases at V and 3 bases at J, leaving 3 bases unmatched. The CDR3 loop reads CASSLGAGGTDTQYF. CDR3 sequence (DNA): TGTGCCAGCAGTTTAGGCGCGGGAGGGACAGATACGCAGTATTTT.

This sequence joins TRBV11-3 and TRBJ2-1; no clear D gene. Germline V gene lookup returns CDR1 SGHNT and CDR2 YENEEA. Deletions cut 5 bases from V and 1 base from J, with 9 bases between. This CDR3 comprises 14 residues. CDR3 region: CASSPVGSYNEQFF. CDR3 nucleotides: TGTGCCAGCAGCCCAGTGGGTTCCTACAATGAGCAGTTCTTC.

This clone came up a few times. The chain has TRBV4-1 and TRBJ2-7; 7 nucleotides agree with TRBD2. This CDR3 is 16 amino acids long. Losses at the gene ends were 0 bases for V and 4 bases for J; bases not matched to a gene: 9. Looked up from germline, CDR1 is MGHRA and CDR2 is YSYEKL. The CDR3 region is CASSQESRSSGYEQYF. The CDR3 DNA is TGCGCCAGCAGCCAAGAGTCCCGTTCTAGCGGTTACGAGCAGTACTTC.

The chain couples TRBV19 to TRBJ2-7, with a tentative D call TRBD2 (5 bases). CDR3 length: 15 amino acids. The V gene's germline CDR1 is LNHDA and CDR2 SQIVND (reference sequence). V was shortened by 6 bases and J by 6 bases, with 21 bases between the two germline ends. CDR3 loop: CASSTWSNGKTEQYF. DNA for the CDR3: TGTGCCAGTAGCACCTGGTCGAACGGGAAAACCGAGCAGTACTTC.

CDR3 protein: CASRVDSLGNTEAFF. The DNA of the CDR3 is TGTGCCAGCAGGGTGGACAGCCTAGGGAACACTGAAGCTTTCTTT. The chain couples TRBV2 to TRBJ1-1; possible D gene TRBD1, 6 bases. The length of the CDR3 is 15 residues. The V gene's germline CDR1 is SNHLY and CDR2 FYNNEI. The V gene lost 6 bases and the J gene lost 1 base, with 15 bases spanning the gap.

The chain uses TRBV7-9 and TRBJ2-7; 8 nucleotides line up with TRBD2. This CDR3 region has 17 residues. Germline V CDR1 and CDR2: SEHNR, FQNEAQ (reference sequence). J lost 3 bases, V lost 5 bases, and 15 bases had no gene match. CDR3 sequence (DNA): TGTGCCAGCAGCCCCCGGGGTAGCGGGATTTCGTTCTACGAGCAGTACTTC. Translated, it gives CASSPRGSGISFYEQYF.

The chain has TRBV27 and TRBJ2-1, with 10 bases lining up with TRBD2. This CDR3 is 14 amino acids long. Losses at the gene ends were 6 bases for V and 6 bases for J; bases not matched to a gene: 5. Germline V gene data show CDR1 as MNHEY and CDR2 as SMNVEV (reference sequence). The CDR3 sequence: CASRVLAGSNEQFF. CDR3 nucleotides: TGTGCCAGCAGGGTACTAGCGGGAAGCAATGAGCAGTTCTTC.

The chain is built from TRBV5-6 and TRBJ2-1; D is tentatively TRBD1 or TRBD2 (6 bases each). Germline V gives CDR1 SGHDT, CDR2 YYEEEE. With 1 base removed from V and 1 base from J, the gap between germline ends came to 9 bases. This CDR3 spans 15 amino acids. The CDR3 here is CASSLRGASYNEQFF. The CDR3 nucleotides are TGTGCCAGCAGCTTGAGGGGGGCGTCCTACAATGAGCAGTTCTTC.

This clone was seen a handful of times. The CDR3 DNA follows: TGTGCCAGCGGGACAGGGTTGTCCTACGAGCAGTACTTC. Translating it yields CASGTGLSYEQYF. This sequence joins TRBV28 and TRBJ2-7; 9 bases fit TRBD1. J lost 1 base, V lost 8 bases, and 3 bases had no gene match. CDR3 length: 13 residues. Germline loops: CDR1 MDHEN, CDR2 SYDVKM.

This rearrangement joins TRBV27 to TRBJ2-5; D gene ambiguous. The germline V gene encodes CDR1 MNHEY and CDR2 SMNVEV (reference sequence). This CDR3 spans 12 amino acids. The V end was cut by 7 bases, the J end by 1 base, with 7 bases between. The CDR3 DNA reads TGTGCCAGCAAAAACTTCCAAGAGACCCAGTACTTC. As protein: CASKNFQETQYF.

The chain is built from TRBV5-1 and TRBJ2-1, with 9 bases that match TRBD2. V was pared by 2 bases and J by 7 bases, with 7 bases of the junction left unmatched. Germline V gene sequence: CDR1 SGHRS, CDR2 YFSETQ. The length of the CDR3 is 15 residues. The CDR3 DNA reads TGCGCCAGCAGCTTATTAGCGGGAGTTGGAAATGAGCAGTTCTTC. Protein sequence: CASSLLAGVGNEQFF.

The chain joins TRBV19 to TRBJ2-1; weak D call: TRBD2 (6 bases). CDR1 and CDR2 from the germline V gene are LNHDA and SQIVND (reference sequence). The V and J ends lost 7 bases and 1 base respectively, with 14 bases between them. This CDR3 comprises 15 residues. This CDR3 is CASTTAGRSYNEQFF. In DNA form, the CDR3 reads TGTGCCAGTACGACGGCAGGGAGGTCCTACAATGAGCAGTTCTTC.

V is TRBV13 and J is TRBJ2-2, with D possibly called TRBD1 or TRBD2 (6 bases each). The germline V gene has CDR1 PRHDT and CDR2 FYEKMQ (reference sequence). The CDR3 sequence is 13 residues long. The V and J ends lost 5 bases and 7 bases respectively, with 11 bases between them. CDR3 coding DNA: TGTGCCAGCAGCCGGGGGCTGGGCGGGGAGCTGTTTTTT. This encodes CASSRGLGGELFF.

The V gene is TRBV6-6, the J gene TRBJ2-7; possible D gene TRBD1, 6 bases. Germline CDR1 reads MNHNY; CDR2 reads SVGAGI (reference sequence). The CDR3 loop spans 14 amino acids. V lost 5 bases, J lost 2 bases, and 13 bases lay in between. Here the CDR3 reads CASSTWDKAYEQYF. For the CDR3, the DNA is TGTGCCAGCAGTACCTGGGACAAAGCCTACGAGCAGTACTTC.

V is TRBV7-2 and J is TRBJ1-5; 7 nucleotides match TRBD1. The junction had 7 bases not matched to a gene; V was cut back by 5 bases and J by 3 bases. Germline values: CDR1 SGHTA, CDR2 FQGNSA. This CDR3 has 15 amino acids. In DNA form, the CDR3 reads TGTGCCAGCAGCCGCGGGACAGTGCCCAATCAGCCCCAGCATTTT. Amino acid sequence: CASSRGTVPNQPQHF.

The rearrangement uses TRBV6-6 and TRBJ2-3, with D tentatively TRBD1 (5 bases). This CDR3 comprises 14 residues. The V end lost 6 bases, the J end lost 5 bases, and 15 bases lay between the germline ends. The V gene's germline CDR1 is MNHNY and CDR2 SVGAGI (reference sequence). CDR3 sequence (DNA): TGTGCCAGCAGCTCAATCACTACAGGAGATACGCAGTATTTT. Translated: CASSSITTGDTQYF.

The chain carries TRBV7-9 and TRBJ1-5; no reliable D call. Germline V lookup: CDR1 SEHNR, CDR2 FQNEAQ (reference sequence). The CDR3 loop spans 15 amino acids. The CDR3 reads CSGTPIDVFNQPQHF. DNA for the CDR3: TGTTCAGGAACCCCAATCGACGTGTTCAATCAGCCCCAGCATTTT.

The V gene is TRBV27, the J gene TRBJ2-3; D uncertain. This CDR3 spans 13 amino acids. Trimming left V 8 bases short and J 1 base short, with 10 bases between. CDR1 and CDR2 (germline): MNHEY, SMNVEV (reference sequence). CDR3 nucleotides: TGTGCCAGCCGCTTAATAGGCACAGATACGCAGTATTTT. Its translation: CASRLIGTDTQYF.

For this clone: The same CDR3 also results from other DNA sequences found in this sample. The chain uses TRBV9 and TRBJ2-7; D is perhaps TRBD2 (6 bases). The CDR3 extends over 14 amino acids. The V end was cut by 3 bases, the J end by 0 bases, with 10 bases between. CDR1 SGDLS and CDR2 YYNGEE come from the germline V gene. The CDR3 loop reads CASSDSGSSYEQYF. As DNA, the CDR3 is TGTGCCAGCAGCGATAGCGGAAGCTCCTACGAGCAGTACTTC.

The V and J genes are TRBV7-9 and TRBJ2-5; possibly TRBD1 for D (5 bases). The V and J ends lost 3 bases and 1 base respectively, with 9 bases between them. The CDR3 runs 14 residues. CDR1 is SEHNR, CDR2 FQNEAQ, per germline (reference sequence). CDR3 amino acids: CASSFKQAQETQYF. Here the CDR3 DNA reads TGTGCCAGCAGCTTTAAACAGGCCCAAGAGACCCAGTACTTC.